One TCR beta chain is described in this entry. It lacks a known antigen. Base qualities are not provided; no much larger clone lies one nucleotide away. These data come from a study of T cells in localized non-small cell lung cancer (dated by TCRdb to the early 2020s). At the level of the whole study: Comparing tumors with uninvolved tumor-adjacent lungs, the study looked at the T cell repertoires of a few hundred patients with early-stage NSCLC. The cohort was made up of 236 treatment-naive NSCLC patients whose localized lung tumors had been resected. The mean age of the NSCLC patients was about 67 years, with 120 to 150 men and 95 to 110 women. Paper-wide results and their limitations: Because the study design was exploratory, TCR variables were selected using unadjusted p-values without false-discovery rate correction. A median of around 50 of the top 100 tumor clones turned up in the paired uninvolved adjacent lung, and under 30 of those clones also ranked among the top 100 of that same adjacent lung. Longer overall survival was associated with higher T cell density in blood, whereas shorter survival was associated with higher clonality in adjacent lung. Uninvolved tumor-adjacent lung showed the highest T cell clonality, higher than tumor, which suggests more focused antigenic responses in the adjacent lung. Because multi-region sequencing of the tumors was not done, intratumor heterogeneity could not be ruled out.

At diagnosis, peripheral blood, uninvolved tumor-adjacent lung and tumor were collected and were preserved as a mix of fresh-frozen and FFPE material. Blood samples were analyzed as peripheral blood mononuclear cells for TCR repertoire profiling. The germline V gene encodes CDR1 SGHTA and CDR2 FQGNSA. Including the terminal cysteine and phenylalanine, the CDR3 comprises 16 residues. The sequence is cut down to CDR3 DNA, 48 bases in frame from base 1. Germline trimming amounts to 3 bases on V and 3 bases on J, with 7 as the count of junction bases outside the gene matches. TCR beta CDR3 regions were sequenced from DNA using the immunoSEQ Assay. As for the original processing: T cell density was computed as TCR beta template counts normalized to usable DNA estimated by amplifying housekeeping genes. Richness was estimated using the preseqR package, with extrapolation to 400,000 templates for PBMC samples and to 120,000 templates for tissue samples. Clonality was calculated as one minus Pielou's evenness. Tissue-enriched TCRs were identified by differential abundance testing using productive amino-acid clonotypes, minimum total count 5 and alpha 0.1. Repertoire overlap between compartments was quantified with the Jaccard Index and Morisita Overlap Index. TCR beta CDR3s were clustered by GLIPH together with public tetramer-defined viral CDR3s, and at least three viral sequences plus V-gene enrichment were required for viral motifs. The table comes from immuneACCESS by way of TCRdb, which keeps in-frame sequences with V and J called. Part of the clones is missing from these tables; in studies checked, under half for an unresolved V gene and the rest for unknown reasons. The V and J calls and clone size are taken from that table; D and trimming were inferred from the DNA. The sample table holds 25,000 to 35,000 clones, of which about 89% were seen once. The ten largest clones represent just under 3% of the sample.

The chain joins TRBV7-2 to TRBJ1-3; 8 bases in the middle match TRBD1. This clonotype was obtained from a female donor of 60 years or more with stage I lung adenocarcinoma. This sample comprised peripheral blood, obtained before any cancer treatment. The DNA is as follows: TGTGCCAGCAGCTTCCTCCAGGGGGCGTATGGAAACACCATATATTTT. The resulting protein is CASSFLQGAYGNTIYF.